This entry concerns a single T cell receptor (beta chain). This sample was taken from a study of blood T cell repertoires in COVID-19. Study details: Material from acute and convalescent COVID-19 was sourced from the United States, Italy and Spain. T cells, B-cell-depleted T cells, or PBMCs provided the cDNA or gDNA that served as material.

Original methodology: Nucleated cell counts were estimated from reference gene primer amplification. Repertoires were generated with immunoSEQ multiplex PCR, while TCRdb's copy carries only in-frame clones and drops some. D and trimming were read from the DNA, whereas the V and J calls and clone size are those reported in that table. The sample lists around 200,000 clones; around 80% were seen once. CDR1 is MGHRA, CDR2 YSYEKL, per germline. The germline V and J ends were trimmed by 3 bases and 1 base, with 13 bases remaining between them. This CDR3 has 16 residues. The genes are TRBV4-1 and TRBJ1-3; maybe TRBD1 (6 bases). The sequence was obtained from a man between 50 and 59 years old with active or convalescent COVID-19. The sample consisted of peripheral blood. CDR3 sequence (DNA): TGCGCCAGCAGCCACGGCAGGGGCGCTTCTGGAAACACCATATATTTT. Protein sequence: CASSHGRGASGNTIYF.